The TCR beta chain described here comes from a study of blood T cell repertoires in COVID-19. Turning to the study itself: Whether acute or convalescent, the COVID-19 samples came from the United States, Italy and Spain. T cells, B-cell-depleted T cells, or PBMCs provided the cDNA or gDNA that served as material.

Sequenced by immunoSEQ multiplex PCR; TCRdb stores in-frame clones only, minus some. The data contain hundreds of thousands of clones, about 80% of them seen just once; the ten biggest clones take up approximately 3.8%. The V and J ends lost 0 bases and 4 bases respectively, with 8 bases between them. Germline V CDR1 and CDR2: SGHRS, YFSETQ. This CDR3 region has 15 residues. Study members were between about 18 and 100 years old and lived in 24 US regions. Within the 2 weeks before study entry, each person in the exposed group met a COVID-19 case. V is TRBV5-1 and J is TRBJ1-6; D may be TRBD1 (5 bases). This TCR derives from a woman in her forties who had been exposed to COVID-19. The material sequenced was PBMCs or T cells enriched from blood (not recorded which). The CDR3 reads CASSLGGAYNSPLHF. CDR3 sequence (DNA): TGCGCCAGCAGCTTGGGCGGGGCGTATAATTCACCCCTCCACTTT.